The text below deals with one TCR beta chain. The CDR3 is 13 residues long. V gave up 8 bases and J gave up 0 bases, with 13 bases separating them. Germline CDR1 SQVTM, CDR2 ANQGSEA. In TCRdb, the 5' RACE reads were re-called with MiXCR into one record per CDR3 protein. The sample shows about 40,000 distinct CDR3 sequences, under 20% of them seen only once. This TCR was recovered from a female donor with breast cancer. The material sequenced was naive CD4+ T cells sorted from a lymph node. As for subset: naive CD4+ T cells, CD4+CD45RA+CD25-. V gene TRBV29-1 combines with J gene TRBJ1-1, with D uncertain. CDR3 DNA: TGCAGCTCTTGGGAGGGCATGAACACTGAAGCTTTCTTT. As protein: CSSWEGMNTEAFF.